Below are 2 T cell receptor beta chains sequenced from a single sample in a study of breast tumors, draining lymph nodes, adjacent tissues. Breast cancer patients provided tissue from their axillary draining lymph nodes. TCRdb processed the multiplex PCR reads anew with MiXCR; each CDR3 protein has one entry. Altogether about 89,000 distinct CDR3 sequences are present, approximately 28% being singletons, with the ten largest covering over 8%. The sequenced sample consisted of axillary lymph node tissue. These receptors all come from a female donor with breast cancer. Some clones in this sample may be carry-over from other donors' samples.

This clonotype occurred many times. This chain links TRBV29-1 with TRBJ1-2, with TRBD1 identical over 8 bases. Germline CDR1 is SQVTM and CDR2 is ANQGSEA. With V trimmed by 8 bases and J by 5 bases, 7 bases remained unmatched. The CDR3 contains 12 residues. CDR3 DNA: TGCAGCTCTTCGACAGGGGCATATGGCTACACCTTC. Translation gives CSSSTGAYGYTF.

The sample holds many counts of this clonotype. The CDR3 DNA follows: TGTGCCAGCAGTGAAAATGGCAATCAGCCCCAGCATTTT. This codes for CASSENGNQPQHF. The chain couples TRBV6-1 to TRBJ1-5; no firm D call. The germline CDR1 and CDR2 sequences are MNHNS and SASEGT. This CDR3 contains 13 residues. Trimming stripped 2 bases from V and 2 bases from J, with 4 bases between.